This entry lists 27 T cell receptor beta chains sequenced from one sample in a study of cytomegalovirus exposure and HLA in healthy donors. Amplification used 60 Vbeta primers and 13 Jbeta primers. Measured with immunoSEQ multiplex PCR; TCRdb has only the in-frame clones, and not every one. The sample comprises about 88,000 clones, less than 70% of which are singletons, and 2.5% to 3% rests with the top ten. Sequences were obtained from PBMCs. The receptors shown here come from a man aged 50-60 years in good health and CMV-seronegative.

The V call is TRBV6-5, the J call TRBJ2-1; 8 bases are a match to TRBD2. The germline gives CDR1 MNHEY, CDR2 SVGAGI. This CDR3 is 11 amino acids long. Unmatched junction bases numbered 4, after V lost 10 bases and J lost 8 bases. CDR3 in DNA: TGTGCCAACGGGGGGGTCTATGAGCAGTTCTTC. Translating gives CANGGVYEQFF.

The chain combines TRBV11-3 with TRBJ1-1; possible D gene TRBD1, 6 bases. Germline values: CDR1 SGHNT, CDR2 YENEEA. The CDR3 has 15 amino acids. V was shortened by 5 bases and J by 1 base, with 14 bases between the two germline ends. The CDR3 protein is CASSIRGSGNTEAFF. The DNA of the CDR3 is TGTGCCAGCAGCATTAGGGGGAGTGGGAACACTGAAGCTTTCTTT.

This clone was seen a few times. The rearrangement links TRBV10-3 to TRBJ2-7; D is perhaps TRBD1 (6 bases). Germline CDR1 ENHRY, CDR2 SYGVKD. V dropped 3 bases and J dropped 9 bases, with 12 bases sitting between them. The CDR3 loop spans 12 amino acids. The CDR3 reads CAISDPDRPQYV. DNA of the CDR3: TGTGCCATCAGTGACCCCGACAGGCCGCAGTACGTC.

This chain uses TRBV7-2 with TRBJ1-2, with D tentatively TRBD1 (5 bases). This CDR3 comprises 13 residues. CDR1 is SGHTA, CDR2 FQGNSA, per germline. Trimming shortened V by 5 bases and J by 6 bases, and 13 bases separated the two germline ends. CDR3 coding DNA: TGTGCCAGCAGCCCTAGCAGGGAGGATGGCTACACCTTC. Protein product: CASSPSREDGYTF. Drawing the rest from reference TRBV7-2 and TRBJ1-2, the complete variable domain is GAGVSQSPSNKVTEKGKDVELRCDPISGHTALYWYRQSLGQGLEFLIYFQGNSAPDKSGLPSDRFSAERTGGSVSTLTIQRTQQEDSAVYLCASSPSREDGYTFGSGTRLTVV.

This clone was detected a few times. CDR3 in DNA: TGTGCCTGGAGTGGACACTTCGAAGCTTTCTTT. Encoded protein: CAWSGHFEAFF. The V call is TRBV30, the J call TRBJ1-1; D call uncertain. Germline CDR1 GTSNPN, CDR2 SVGIG (reference sequence). V lost 1 base to trimming and J lost 8 bases, with 8 bases between them. The length of the CDR3 is 11 residues.

This clone was counted a few times. The V call is TRBV25-1, the J call TRBJ1-2; 7 bases align to TRBD1. V was clipped by 8 bases and J by 5 bases; unmatched bases: 11. The CDR3 consists of 14 residues. Per germline, CDR1 MGHDK and CDR2 SYGVNS. The CDR3 here is CASRGDSLQYGYTF. The CDR3 coding sequence is TGTGCCAGCCGCGGGGACAGCTTACAATATGGCTACACCTTC.

The chain's CDR3 is CASSFSQGTGNTIYF. The CDR3 DNA reads TGCGCCAGCAGCTTTTCCCAGGGGACGGGAAACACCATATATTTT. The chain joins TRBV5-1 to TRBJ1-3; D might be TRBD1 (6 bases). The length of the CDR3 is 15 residues. Trimming pared 2 bases from V and 4 bases from J, leaving 13 bases between. Germline CDR1 and CDR2: SGHRS and YFSETQ. Based on the CDR3 plus reference TRBV5-1 and TRBJ1-3, the full variable domain is KAGVTQTPRYLIKTRGQQVTLSCSPISGHRSVSWYQQTPGQGLQFLFEYFSETQRNKGNFPGRFSGRQFSNSRSEMNVSTLELGDSALYLCASSFSQGTGNTIYFGEGSWLTVV.

The chain carries TRBV10-3 and TRBJ1-4; TRBD1 is a possible D gene (5 bases). The germline gives CDR1 ENHRY, CDR2 SYGVKD. The CDR3 sequence is 15 residues long. V lost 6 bases and J lost 0, with 11 bases in between. The CDR3 DNA reads as TGTGCCATCAGGAGAGACAGCGCAACTAATGAAAAACTGTTTTTT. Its translation: CAIRRDSATNEKLFF.

The rearrangement links TRBV5-5 to TRBJ2-7, with 9 bases that match TRBD2. Germline V CDR1 and CDR2: SGHKS, YYEKEE (reference sequence). This CDR3 is built from 14 residues. Trimming took 4 bases from V and 7 from J; bases not matched to a gene: 9. The CDR3 sequence: CASSDRLAVKEQYV. The CDR3, as DNA: TGTGCCAGCAGCGACAGACTAGCGGTCAAAGAGCAGTACGTC.

The gene calls are TRBV2 and TRBJ2-2, with a possible D match to TRBD2 (5 bases). The CDR3 is 14 amino acids. CDR1 and CDR2 (germline): SNHLY, FYNNEI. Trimming cost V 7 bases and J 0 bases, with 9 bases left between them. This CDR3 reads CASMRATNTGELFF. The CDR3 DNA sequence: TGTGCCAGCATGAGGGCCACGAACACCGGGGAGCTGTTTTTT.

The chain carries TRBV19 and TRBJ2-3, with no clear D. The CDR3 covers 13 residues. From germline, CDR1 is LNHDA and CDR2 SQIVND (reference sequence). V shed 3 bases and J shed 4 bases, with 8 bases lying between them. The CDR3 sequence: CASSIVGPDTQYF. The CDR3 region has the DNA TGTGCCAGTAGTATTGTTGGGCCAGATACGCAGTATTTT.

This chain joins TRBV6-5 and TRBJ2-5; D might be TRBD1 (5 bases). Trimming pared 5 bases from V and 4 bases from J, leaving 11 bases between. The germline gives CDR1 MNHEY, CDR2 SVGAGI. The CDR3 length is 13 residues. The CDR3 loop reads CASSVPQGETQYF. In DNA form, the CDR3 reads TGTGCCAGCAGTGTTCCCCAGGGAGAGACCCAGTACTTC.

The chain recombines TRBV29-1 with TRBJ1-2; D is ambiguous. This CDR3 is 13 amino acids long. The ends were cut back, 4 bases at V and 1 base at J, with 10 bases in the middle. The germline gives CDR1 SQVTM, CDR2 ANQGSEA. For the CDR3, the DNA is TGCAGCGTTGGGGTCGGCGGTAACTATGGCTACACCTTC. This gives the protein CSVGVGGNYGYTF.

The chain has TRBV4-2 and TRBJ2-1, with 8 positions matching TRBD1. V was clipped by 8 bases and J by 7 bases; unmatched bases: 7. The CDR3 spans 13 residues. CDR1 LGHNA and CDR2 YNFKEQ come from the germline V gene. The CDR3: CASSPQGANEQFF. CDR3 nucleotide sequence: TGTGCCAGCTCACCGCAGGGGGCGAATGAGCAGTTCTTC.

This chain uses TRBV4-3 with TRBJ2-6; 7 nucleotides agree with TRBD2. CDR1 LGHNA and CDR2 YSLEER come from the germline V gene. Losses at the gene ends were 4 bases for V and 4 bases for J; bases not matched to a gene: 7. The length of the CDR3 is 16 residues. The CDR3 here is CASSRGGTYGANVLTF. The DNA of the CDR3 is TGCGCCAGCAGCCGGGGAGGGACCTACGGGGCCAACGTCCTGACTTTC.

This clone was found a few times. The rearrangement uses TRBV2 and TRBJ2-3, with 8 bases lining up with TRBD2. The V and J ends lost 0 bases and 2 bases, in that order; junction bases with no gene match: 4. The CDR3 totals 16 residues. Per germline, CDR1 SNHLY and CDR2 FYNNEI. CDR3 bases: TGTGCCAGCAGTGAAGCGAGCGGGGGCCCCACAGATACGCAGTATTTT. Translated: CASSEASGGPTDTQYF.

The chain has TRBV2 and TRBJ1-6, with D hard to call. CDR1 and CDR2 (germline): SNHLY, FYNNEI. V was cut by 4 bases and J by 6 bases, with 7 bases left in between. The CDR3 covers 13 residues. Here the CDR3 reads CASSGQVNSPLHF. In nucleotides, the CDR3 is TGTGCCAGCAGTGGTCAGGTTAATTCACCCCTCCACTTT.

V gene TRBV28 combines with J gene TRBJ2-7; TRBD1 aligns across 9 bases. This CDR3 spans 12 amino acids. V was pared by 7 bases and J by 8 bases, with 6 bases of the junction left unmatched. From germline, CDR1 is MDHEN and CDR2 SYDVKM. The CDR3 loop reads CASTSGTGKQYF. CDR3 sequence (DNA): TGTGCCAGCACCTCCGGGACAGGGAAGCAGTACTTC.

V usage is TRBV6-5 and J usage is TRBJ2-7, with 7 positions matching TRBD1. This CDR3 is built from 14 residues. The J segment lost 3 bases and the V segment lost 5 bases, leaving 7 bases of the junction unmatched. From germline, CDR1 is MNHEY and CDR2 SVGAGI. The CDR3 sequence is CASSNRDRLYEQYV. The CDR3 DNA reads TGTGCCAGCAGTAACCGGGACAGACTCTACGAGCAGTACGTC.

This chain joins TRBV6-6 and TRBJ1-1; 9 positions agree with TRBD1. After removal of 6 bases from V and 5 bases from J, the junction contained 7 bases not matched to a gene. Germline V gene sequence: CDR1 MNHNY, CDR2 SVGAGI (reference sequence). This CDR3 is 14 amino acids long. The CDR3 DNA reads TGTGCCAGCAGCACACAGGGGGCGCTTACTGAAGCTTTCTTT. Translation gives CASSTQGALTEAFF.

This clone was seen more than once but under ten times. The chain carries TRBV29-1 and TRBJ2-1; maybe TRBD1 (6 bases). The CDR3 sequence is 15 residues long. V lost 4 bases, J lost 4 bases, and 17 bases lay in between. Germline CDR1 and CDR2: SQVTM and ANQGSEA. CDR3 in amino acids: CSVGPGDPKYNEQFF. DNA of the CDR3: TGCAGCGTTGGTCCAGGGGACCCAAAATACAATGAGCAGTTCTTC.

The chain is built from TRBV29-1 and TRBJ2-5; TRBD1 is a possible D gene (6 bases). Germline values: CDR1 SQVTM, CDR2 ANQGSEA. Trimming shortened V by 5 bases and J by 5 bases, and 15 bases separated the two germline ends. This CDR3 has 13 residues. The CDR3 nucleotides are TGCAGCGTTCACAAGATTACAGGGGAGACCCAGTACTTC. Protein sequence: CSVHKITGETQYF.

As DNA, the CDR3 is TGTGCCAGCAGCTTGGGGGCAGGGGGCGGATATGGCTACACCTTC. It yields the protein CASSLGAGGGYGYTF. The chain combines TRBV5-4 with TRBJ1-2, with TRBD1 matching 8 bases. The J segment lost 5 bases and the V segment lost 0 bases, leaving 6 bases of the junction unmatched. Germline V lookup: CDR1 SGHNT, CDR2 YYREEE (reference sequence). This CDR3 contains 15 residues.

This chain links TRBV7-2 with TRBJ2-7, with 8 positions matching TRBD1. CDR3 length equals 14 residues. Trimming took 4 bases from V and 0 from J; bases not matched to a gene: 2. Germline V gives CDR1 SGHTA, CDR2 FQGNSA. The CDR3 sequence is CASSWTGSSYEQYF. CDR3 sequence (DNA): TGTGCCAGCAGCTGGACAGGGAGCTCCTACGAGCAGTACTTC.

This clone was recorded once. The chain joins TRBV2 to TRBJ2-2; TRBD1 agrees at 8 bases. CDR3 size: 20 residues. V was pared by 2 bases and J by 1 base, with 15 bases of the junction left unmatched. Germline assignment: CDR1 SNHLY and CDR2 FYNNEI. The CDR3 DNA reads as TGTGCCAGCAGTGAACTCATCAGGGGGCCAAATGCTAAGAACACCGGGGAGCTGTTTTTT. It encodes CASSELIRGPNAKNTGELFF.

The V gene is TRBV19, the J gene TRBJ2-3; tentatively, D is TRBD2 (6 bases). V was pared by 8 bases and J by 4 bases, with 16 bases between. The CDR3 runs 14 residues. Germline-derived CDR1 and CDR2 are LNHDA and SQIVND (reference sequence). The DNA for the CDR3 is TGTGCCAGTTCCGCGGGGTTCGGTGCAGATACGCAGTATTTT. Protein: CASSAGFGADTQYF. The full variable domain, with the rest looked up from reference TRBV19 and TRBJ2-3, is DGGITQSPKYLFRKEGQNVTLSCEQNLNHDAMYWYRQDPGQGLRLIYYSQIVNDFQKGDIAEGYSVSREKKESFPLTVTSAQKNPTAFYLCASSAGFGADTQYFGPGTRLTVL.

J is TRBJ2-5 and V is TRBV5-4; 7 bases match TRBD2. V lost 4 bases and J lost 2; bases outside the gene matches: 11. Germline V gene sequence: CDR1 SGHNT, CDR2 YYREEE (reference sequence). This CDR3 is 16 amino acids long. In DNA form, the CDR3 reads TGTGCCAGCAGCAAGGGGCGGGCGGGGGATCAAGAGACCCAGTACTTC. Encoded protein: CASSKGRAGDQETQYF.